Described below is a single TCR beta chain sequence and its context. Primers included in the PCR were 60 Vbeta and 13 Jbeta primers. Sequencing was performed with immunoSEQ multiplex PCR; in TCRdb, only in-frame clones are kept and a portion is missing. The data contain roughly 100,000 clones, just under 80% of them singletons. Germline V gives CDR1 MNHNS, CDR2 SASEGT. This CDR3 contains 14 residues. This entry comes from a study of cytomegalovirus exposure and HLA in healthy donors. The TCR sequence derives from a woman in her thirties or forties in good health and CMV-seronegative. Sequenced input: PBMCs. V gene TRBV6-1 combines with J gene TRBJ1-2, with D possibly matching TRBD1 (6 bases). Here the CDR3 DNA reads TGTGCTACCATACCGACAGGATTTAACTATGGCTACACCTTC. Translation gives CATIPTGFNYGYTF.